This T cell receptor beta chain emerged from a study of monozygotic twins with inflammatory bowel disease. TCRdb re-called the 5' RACE reads and gives one entry per CDR3 protein, without DNA. Here the sample table reports roughly 150,000 distinct CDR3 sequences. On this clonotype: The antigen is unknown.

Study outcomes and limitations: The inverse Simpson measure of TCRbeta diversity was lower in IBD patients than in healthy co-twins. Fewer clonotypes were shared with others by IBD patients than by healthy twins, especially with disease activity.

This CDR3 spans 15 amino acids. Germline CDR1 and CDR2: MNHEY and SMNVEV (reference sequence). Sequencing was carried out using blood. V gene TRBV27 combines with J gene TRBJ1-1; TCRdb reports TRBD1, a call that lacks DNA to check it against. The TCR was taken from a human donor with ulcerative colitis or Crohn's disease, or a healthy co-twin of an affected twin (not recorded which). The chain's CDR3 is CASSLSGAANTEAFF.